The present T cell receptor (beta chain) was sequenced within a study of blood T cell repertoires in COVID-19. Across the whole study: Whether acute or convalescent, the COVID-19 samples came from the United States, Italy and Spain. The cDNA or gDNA used as material had been derived from T cells, B-cell-depleted T cells, or PBMCs.

In the study's own analysis: Quantification of nucleated cells was approximated via reference gene primer amplification. Clones were sequenced by immunoSEQ multiplex PCR, and TCRdb holds only the in-frame ones, with some missing. D and trimming come from the DNA, and the V and J calls and clone size come from that table. The table lists tens of thousands of clones, roughly 83% of them singletons. This CDR3 has 15 amino acids. V lost 4 bases and J lost 6, with 19 bases in between. CDR1 and CDR2 (germline): MDHEN, SYDVKM. The rearrangement links TRBV28 to TRBJ2-7, with a weak D call TRBD2 (6 bases). The sequenced sample consisted of peripheral blood. The sequence came from a human donor in a cohort sampled during active COVID-19. The CDR3 sequence is CASSSAGRSSIEQYF. CDR3 bases: TGTGCCAGCAGTTCGGCCGGGAGATCCTCCATCGAGCAGTACTTC.